The sequence of this T cell receptor beta chain was determined in a study of blood T cell repertoires in COVID-19. Study summary: Whether acute or convalescent, the COVID-19 samples came from the United States, Italy and Spain. PBMCs, B-cell-depleted T cells, or T cells were the source of the cDNA or gDNA that made up the material.

Profiled with immunoSEQ multiplex PCR; TCRdb holds only in-frame clones, not every one. This sample has about 230,000 clones, with 75% to 85% found just once. CDR1 is LGHNA and CDR2 is YNFKEQ in the germline V gene. V lost 3 bases to trimming and J lost 3 bases; unmatched junction nucleotides: 2. The CDR3 consists of 13 residues. The source material was peripheral blood. The gene calls are TRBV4-2 and TRBJ2-7; 7 bases map to TRBD1. This receptor was obtained from a woman aged 50 to 60 with acute or convalescent COVID-19. The CDR3 region is CASSQGDSYEQYF. Here the CDR3 DNA reads TGTGCCAGCAGCCAGGGGGACAGCTACGAGCAGTACTTC.